This T cell receptor beta chain was sequenced for a study of CXCR3-negative and CXCR3-positive naive CD8 T cells. Study observations and caveats: A higher hydrophobicity marked the TRB CDR3s of CXCR3-positive naive cells versus CXCR3-negative naive cells.

cDNA libraries for TRB were generated by 5' RACE incorporating UMI labels. TCRdb reprocessed the 5' RACE reads and reports one entry per CDR3 protein, with no DNA. This sample contains 100,000 to 150,000 distinct CDR3 sequences. The CDR3 runs 14 residues. From germline, CDR1 is SEHNR and CDR2 FQNEAQ (reference sequence). Each CD8+ T cell subset was sorted in triplicate, a few hundred thousand cells each. Points on this clonotype: What it recognizes is unknown.

The TCR sequence derives from a human donor in good health. Some clones in this sample may be carry-over from other donors' samples. The sample consisted of naive CXCR3+ CD8+ T cells from blood. Noted subset: CD45RO-CCR7+CD27+CD95- naive CD8+ T cells expressing CXCR3 (TNR3+). J is TRBJ2-5 and V is TRBV7-9; as DNA is missing, the TRBD1 call by TCRdb cannot be tested. The CDR3 loop reads CASSLADRRETQYF.